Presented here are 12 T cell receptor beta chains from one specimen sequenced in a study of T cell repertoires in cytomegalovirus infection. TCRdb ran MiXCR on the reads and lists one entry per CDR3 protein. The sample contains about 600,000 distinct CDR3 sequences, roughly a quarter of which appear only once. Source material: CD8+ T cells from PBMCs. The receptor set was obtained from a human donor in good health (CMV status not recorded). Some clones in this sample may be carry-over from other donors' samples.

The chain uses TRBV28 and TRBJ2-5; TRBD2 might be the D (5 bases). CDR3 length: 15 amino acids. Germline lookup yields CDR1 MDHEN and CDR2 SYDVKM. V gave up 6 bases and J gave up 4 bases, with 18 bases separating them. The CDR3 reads CASRRGFHTGETQYF. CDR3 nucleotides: TGTGCCAGCAGACGGGGATTCCATACTGGAGAGACCCAGTACTTC.

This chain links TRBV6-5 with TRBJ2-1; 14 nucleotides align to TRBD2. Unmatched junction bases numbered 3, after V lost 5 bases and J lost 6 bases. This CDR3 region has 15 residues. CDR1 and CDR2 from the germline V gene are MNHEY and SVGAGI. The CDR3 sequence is CASSAGLAGVNEQFF. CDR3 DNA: TGTGCCAGCAGTGCGGGACTAGCGGGGGTCAATGAGCAGTTCTTC.

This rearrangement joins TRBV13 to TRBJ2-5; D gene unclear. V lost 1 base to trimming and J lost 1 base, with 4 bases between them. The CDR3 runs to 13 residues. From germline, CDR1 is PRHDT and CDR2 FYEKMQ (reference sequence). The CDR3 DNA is TGTGCCAGCAGCTTAGTGATCCAAGAGACCCAGTACTTC. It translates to CASSLVIQETQYF.

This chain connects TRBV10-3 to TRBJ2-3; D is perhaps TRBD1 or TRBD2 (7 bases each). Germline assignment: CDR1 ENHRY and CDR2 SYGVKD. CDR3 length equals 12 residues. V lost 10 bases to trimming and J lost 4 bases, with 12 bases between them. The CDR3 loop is CATRGGSDTQYF. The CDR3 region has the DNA TGTGCCACCAGGGGGGGGTCAGATACGCAGTATTTT.

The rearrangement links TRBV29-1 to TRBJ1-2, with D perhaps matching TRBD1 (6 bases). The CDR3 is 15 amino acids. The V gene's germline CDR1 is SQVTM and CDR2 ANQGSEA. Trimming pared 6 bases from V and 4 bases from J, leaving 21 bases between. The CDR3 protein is CSVSSAQGRTYGYTF. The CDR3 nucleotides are TGCAGCGTATCCTCAGCACAGGGTCGGACCTATGGCTACACCTTC.

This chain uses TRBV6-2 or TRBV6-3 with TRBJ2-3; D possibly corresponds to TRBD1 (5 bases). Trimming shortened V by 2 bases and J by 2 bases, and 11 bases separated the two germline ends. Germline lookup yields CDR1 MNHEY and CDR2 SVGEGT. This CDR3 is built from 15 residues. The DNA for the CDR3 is TGTGCCAGCAGTTACCCAGGGATTTACACAGATACGCAGTATTTT. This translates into CASSYPGIYTDTQYF.

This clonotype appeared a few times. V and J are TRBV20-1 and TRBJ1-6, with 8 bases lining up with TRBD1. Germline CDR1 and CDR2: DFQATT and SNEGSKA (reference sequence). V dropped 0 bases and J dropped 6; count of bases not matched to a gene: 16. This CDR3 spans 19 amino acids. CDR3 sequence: CSARDTGQGAQVINSPLHF. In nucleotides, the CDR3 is TGCAGTGCTAGAGATACAGGGCAGGGGGCGCAAGTGATTAATTCACCCCTCCACTTT.

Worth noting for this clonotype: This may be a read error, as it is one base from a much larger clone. CDR3 sequence reads: CASSRLVNEQYF. The CDR3 DNA is TGTGCCAGCAGTCGACTAGTCAATGAGCAGTACTTC. The genes are TRBV6-2 or TRBV6-3 and TRBJ2-1; D might be TRBD2 (6 bases). With the DNA end fitting TRBJ2-7 better, the J assignment may be wrong. CDR3 size: 12 residues. CDR1 is MNHEY and CDR2 is SVGEGT in the germline V gene.

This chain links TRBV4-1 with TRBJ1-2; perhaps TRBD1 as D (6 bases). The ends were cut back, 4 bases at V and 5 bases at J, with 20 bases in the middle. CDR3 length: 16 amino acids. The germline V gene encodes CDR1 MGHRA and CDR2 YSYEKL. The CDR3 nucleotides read TGCGCCAGCAGCCCCTCCAGGACAGATAACGTATATGGCTACACCTTC. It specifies CASSPSRTDNVYGYTF.

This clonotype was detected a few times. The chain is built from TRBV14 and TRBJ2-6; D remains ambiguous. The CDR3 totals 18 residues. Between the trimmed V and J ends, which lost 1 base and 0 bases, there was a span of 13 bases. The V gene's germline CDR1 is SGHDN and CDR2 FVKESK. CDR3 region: CASSQVVRVSSGANVLTF. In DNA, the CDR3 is TGTGCCAGCAGCCAAGTGGTTAGGGTATCCTCTGGGGCCAACGTCCTGACTTTC.

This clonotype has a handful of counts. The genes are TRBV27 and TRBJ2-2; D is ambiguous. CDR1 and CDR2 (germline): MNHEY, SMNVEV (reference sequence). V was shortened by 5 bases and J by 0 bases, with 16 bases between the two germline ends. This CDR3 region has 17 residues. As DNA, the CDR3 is TGTGCCAGCAGTCGGCCTTTGGGTCCGGCGAACACCGGGGAGCTGTTTTTT. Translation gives CASSRPLGPANTGELFF.

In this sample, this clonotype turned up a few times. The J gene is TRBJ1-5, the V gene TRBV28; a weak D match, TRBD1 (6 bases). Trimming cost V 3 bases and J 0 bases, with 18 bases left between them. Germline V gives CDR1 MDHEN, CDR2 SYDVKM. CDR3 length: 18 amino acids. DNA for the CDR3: TGTGCCAGCAGTTTCCCACCGGCAGGGGACTATAGCAATCAGCCCCAGCATTTT. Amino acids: CASSFPPAGDYSNQPQHF.